These 28 T cell receptor beta chains came from one sample sequenced in a study of tumor-infiltrating lymphocytes in oesophageal squamous cell carcinoma. Using its own MiXCR run on the PCR reads, TCRdb lists one record per CDR3 protein. Of about 20,000 distinct CDR3 sequences listed, around two fifths are singletons. Sequenced sample: normal esophageal tissue next to the tumor. The receptor set was obtained from a female donor with esophageal squamous cell carcinoma.

This clonotype was recorded at least ten times. The chain carries TRBV4-1 and TRBJ2-3, with 8 nucleotides matching TRBD2. This CDR3 comprises 16 residues. The J segment lost 1 base and the V segment lost 2 bases, leaving 5 bases of the junction unmatched. CDR1 and CDR2 (germline): MGHRA, YSYEKL. Here the CDR3 reads CASSQTGTRGTDTQYF. In nucleotides, the CDR3 is TGCGCCAGCAGCCAAACCGGGACTAGGGGCACAGATACGCAGTATTTT.

This clonotype was recorded many times. The V call is TRBV6-1, the J call TRBJ1-1, with 7 bases lining up with TRBD1. The CDR3 is 12 amino acids. With V trimmed by 6 bases and J by 9 bases, 7 bases remained unmatched. Germline CDR1 reads MNHNS; CDR2 reads SASEGT. For the CDR3, the DNA is TGTGCCAGCAGATTAGAGACAGGGCAAGCTTTCTTT. Translating gives CASRLETGQAFF.

The chain uses TRBV6-2 or TRBV6-3 and TRBJ2-5; no reliable D call. V was shortened by 7 bases and J by 2 bases, with 8 bases between the two germline ends. The CDR3 loop spans 12 amino acids. Germline V gene lookup returns CDR1 MNHEY and CDR2 SVGEGT. The CDR3 here is CASTQAQETQYF. The CDR3 DNA reads TGTGCCAGCACCCAGGCGCAAGAGACCCAGTACTTC.

This clonotype was counted many times. The J gene is TRBJ2-2, the V gene TRBV5-1; D unresolved. Germline V gene sequence: CDR1 SGHRS, CDR2 YFSETQ. The CDR3 totals 13 residues. V was cut by 3 bases and J by 5 bases, with 8 bases left in between. In DNA, the CDR3 is TGCGCCAGCAGCTCAAGGGAAACCGGGGAGCTGTTTTTT. It is translated as CASSSRETGELFF.

In the case of this clonotype: In this CDR3 the conserved last residue, phenylalanine or tryptophan, is missing, so a read error is likely. The DNA is left out, because the CDR3 cannot be placed on it with certainty; the CDR3 is given as TCRdb lists it. V usage is TRBV6-8 and J usage is TRBJ2-1; the table's D call, TRBD1, was not checked against the DNA. Germline CDR1 is MNHGY and CDR2 is SAAAGT. Ends included, the CDR3 has 16 residues. CDR3 region: CASSLDRANYGYTFGS.

A few counts support this clonotype. The junction and the germline gene differ at one end; a read error may be behind it. J is TRBJ2-1 and V is TRBV7-7, with TRBD1 identical over 11 bases. The J call may be faulty, since TRBJ2-5 better matches the DNA end. CDR1 and CDR2 (germline): SSHAT, FNYEAQ (reference sequence). The CDR3 totals 15 residues. This CDR3 reads CASSRGQGAMETQYF. DNA for the CDR3: TGTGCTAGCAGCCGCGGACAGGGGGCGATGGAGACCCAGTACTTC.

This clonotype was counted many times. The CDR3 carries no conserved terminal phenylalanine or tryptophan, so it likely arises from a read error. The DNA is left out, because the CDR3 cannot be placed on it with certainty; the CDR3 is given as TCRdb lists it. The CDR3 region is CASSYRGG. The gene calls are TRBV11-2 and TRBJ2-6; TRBD1, the table's D call, was not compared with the DNA. Germline CDR1 SGHAT, CDR2 FQNNGV. The CDR3 is 8 residues long, counting both termini.

The chain couples TRBV12-3 or TRBV12-4 to TRBJ2-6, with TRBD1 matching 10 bases. V was pared by 3 bases and J by 0 bases, with 2 bases of the junction left unmatched. This CDR3 comprises 17 residues. The DNA of the CDR3 is TGTGCCAGCAGTTTGACAGGGGGCGACTCTGGGGCCAACGTCCTGACTTTC. Residues: CASSLTGGDSGANVLTF.

In its sample, this clonotype was seen a few times. No conserved phenylalanine or tryptophan is present at the end of the CDR3, so a read error is the likely explanation. It is unclear where the CDR3 begins or ends on the DNA, so no DNA is shown, and the CDR3 is as TCRdb lists it. V gene TRBV11-2 combines with J gene TRBJ2-5; the DNA was not used to check the table's D call, TRBD1. Per the germline V gene, CDR1 is SGHAT and CDR2 is FQNNGV. The CDR3 totals 15 residues, both ends included. CDR3 sequence reads: CASSWDRNYGYTFGS.

The sample holds many counts of this clonotype. The genes are TRBV11-3 and TRBJ2-1; D assignment may be TRBD1 or TRBD2 (5 bases each). Per the germline V gene, CDR1 is SGHNT and CDR2 is YENEEA. Trimming stripped 1 base from V and 1 base from J, with 11 bases between. The CDR3 runs to 16 residues. CDR3 nucleotide sequence: TGTGCCAGCAGCTTAGGGGCAGGGAGTTCCTACAATGAGCAGTTCTTC. It translates to CASSLGAGSSYNEQFF.

There are many counts of this clonotype. The genes are TRBV10-3 and TRBJ2-7; 7 bases are shared with TRBD2. The CDR3 runs to 16 residues. Germline loops: CDR1 ENHRY, CDR2 SYGVKD. With 8 bases clipped from V and 2 bases from J, the junction kept 15 bases outside the gene matches. This CDR3 is CAIAKGLAADTYEQYF. The CDR3 DNA is TGTGCCATCGCGAAGGGGCTAGCGGCTGATACCTACGAGCAGTACTTC.

This rearrangement joins TRBV6-2 or TRBV6-3 to TRBJ2-5, with TRBD2 matching over 13 bases. The J call could be wrong; TRBJ2-3 is a better fit for the DNA end. CDR3 length equals 15 residues. Germline-derived CDR1 and CDR2 are MNHEY and SVGEGT. In nucleotides, the CDR3 is TGTGCCAGCAGTTTTGGACTAGCGGGAGTGGATACGCAGTATTTT. Translating gives CASSFGLAGVDTQYF.

This clonotype has a count of ten or more. This chain links TRBV7-6 with TRBJ1-5, with no clear D. This CDR3 has 13 amino acids. V dropped 0 bases and J dropped 3 bases, with 3 bases sitting between them. The germline V gene has CDR1 SGHVS and CDR2 FNYEAQ. The CDR3 reads CASSLALNQPQHF. For the CDR3, the DNA is TGTGCCAGCAGCTTAGCGCTCAATCAGCCCCAGCATTTT.

This clonotype has at least ten counts. The V gene is TRBV7-2, the J gene TRBJ2-1; no clear D gene. Trimming removed 2 bases at V and 2 bases at J, with 10 bases between. This CDR3 comprises 15 residues. The germline V gene encodes CDR1 SGHTA and CDR2 FQGNSA. CDR3 nucleotide sequence: TGTGCCAGCAGCTTATACTCCGGAACCTACAATGAGCAGTTCTTC. Encoded protein: CASSLYSGTYNEQFF.

This clonotype showed up many times. Here the CDR3 reads CATSDLRFAGTNEQFF. In DNA form, the CDR3 reads TGTGCCACCAGTGATTTGCGGTTTGCGGGAACGAATGAGCAGTTCTTC. This chain links TRBV24-1 with TRBJ2-1; a weak D match, TRBD2 (6 bases). Germline assignment: CDR1 KGHDR and CDR2 SFDVKD. The V gene lost 0 bases and the J gene lost 7 bases, with 15 bases spanning the gap. This CDR3 contains 16 residues.

The rearrangement joins TRBV7-8 to TRBJ2-4; TRBD1 matches at 7 bases. The assigned J gene may be wrong: the sequence end matches TRBJ1-2 better. CDR3 length equals 15 residues. Germline CDR1 reads SGHVS; CDR2 reads FQNEAQ. The CDR3 coding sequence is TGTGCCAGCAGCCCCCTAACAGGGGTTAACTATGGCTACACCTTC. Translated: CASSPLTGVNYGYTF.

The genes are TRBV10-1 and TRBJ2-4, with TRBD2 as a possible D gene (5 bases). The end of the DNA is better explained by TRBJ2-7, so the J call may be wrong. Germline V gives CDR1 WNHNN, CDR2 SYGVQD (reference sequence). This CDR3 region has 13 residues. For the CDR3, the DNA is TGCGCCAGCAGTGAGTCTGGAGGAGACGAGCAGTACTTC. This codes for CASSESGGDEQYF.

This sequence joins TRBV7-9 and TRBJ2-2; a possible D gene is TRBD1 (6 bases). V was trimmed by 1 base and J by 8 bases, leaving 17 bases between them. Germline V gene lookup returns CDR1 SEHNR and CDR2 FQNEAQ (reference sequence). The CDR3 has 16 residues. In DNA form, the CDR3 reads TGTGCCAGCAGCTTAGGAGAACAGGGTTCGGGAGGGGAGCTGTTTTTT. This translates into CASSLGEQGSGGELFF.

This clonotype was seen repeatedly, ten times or more. V and J are TRBV6-1 and TRBJ1-6, with a tentative D call TRBD1 (5 bases). Trimming shortened V by 8 bases and J by 8 bases, and 10 bases separated the two germline ends. CDR1 is MNHNS, CDR2 SASEGT, per germline. The CDR3 runs to 12 residues. The CDR3 DNA reads as TGTGCCAGCTGGACACTCTATTCACCCCTCCACTTT. Protein sequence: CASWTLYSPLHF.

The chain recombines TRBV28 with TRBJ2-1; 9 bases are a match to TRBD2. J was trimmed by 10 bases and V by 8 bases; bases with no gene match: 18. The CDR3 loop spans 16 amino acids. The germline CDR1 and CDR2 sequences are MDHEN and SYDVKM. The CDR3 loop reads CASQGIAGAGRGEQFF. In nucleotides, the CDR3 is TGTGCCAGCCAGGGGATAGCGGGAGCAGGGAGGGGGGAGCAGTTCTTC.

This clonotype occurred a few times. V usage is TRBV6-1 and J usage is TRBJ2-3; 7 bases match TRBD1. V shed 6 bases and J 2 bases; nucleotides not matched to a gene: 5. Germline V gene sequence: CDR1 MNHNS, CDR2 SASEGT. The CDR3 runs 14 residues. CDR3 nucleotide sequence: TGTGCCAGCAGGGGACAGATCTACACAGATACGCAGTATTTT. The encoded protein is CASRGQIYTDTQYF.

This chain links TRBV7-6 with TRBJ2-3, with 7 bases fitting TRBD1. The J call may be incorrect, as the DNA end agrees better with TRBJ2-7. The germline CDR1 and CDR2 sequences are SGHVS and FNYEAQ. The CDR3 sequence is 13 residues long. In DNA, the CDR3 is TGTGCCAGCAGCTTAGGGGACAGATACGAGCAGTACTTC. Residues: CASSLGDRYEQYF.

As to this clonotype: Since a much larger clone is just one base distant, this may be a read error. V gene TRBV18 combines with J gene TRBJ2-6; TRBD1 aligns across 8 bases. The tail of the sequence fits TRBJ2-1 better, so the J call may be wrong. Germline V gives CDR1 KGHSH, CDR2 LQKENI. The length of the CDR3 is 16 residues. The CDR3 DNA sequence: TGTGCCAGCTCTCCCCAGGACAGGGAGTACTCCTACGAGCAGTTCTTC. This translates into CASSPQDREYSYEQFF.

V is TRBV7-2 and J is TRBJ2-7; 9 positions match TRBD2. The ends lost 2 bases at V and 4 bases at J; junction bases unmatched: 3. This CDR3 has 14 residues. Germline CDR1 reads SGHTA; CDR2 reads FQGNSA. The CDR3 DNA reads as TGTGCCAGCAGCTTATTGCGGGAGGGGTACGAGCAGTACTTC. This sequence encodes CASSLLREGYEQYF. Full variable domain (rest looked up from reference TRBV7-2 and TRBJ2-7): GAGVSQSPSNKVTEKGKDVELRCDPISGHTALYWYRQSLGQGLEFLIYFQGNSAPDKSGLPSDRFSAERTGGSVSTLTIQRTQQEDSAVYLCASSLLREGYEQYFGPGTRLTVT.

This clonotype was recorded at least ten times. The V call is TRBV5-1, the J call TRBJ1-6; no clear D gene. Trimming took off 0 bases at V and 7 bases at J, with 11 bases between the two ends. The V gene's germline CDR1 is SGHRS and CDR2 YFSETQ. This CDR3 is built from 15 residues. The CDR3: CASSLDSGSNSPLHF. In nucleotides, the CDR3 is TGCGCCAGCAGCTTGGATTCGGGCTCCAATTCACCCCTCCACTTT. Complete variable domain (other parts from reference TRBV5-1 and TRBJ1-6): KAGVTQTPRYLIKTRGQQVTLSCSPISGHRSVSWYQQTPGQGLQFLFEYFSETQRNKGNFPGRFSGRQFSNSRSEMNVSTLELGDSALYLCASSLDSGSNSPLHFGNGTRLTVT.

In regard to this clonotype: The CDR3 carries no conserved terminal phenylalanine or tryptophan, so it likely arises from a read error. No DNA is shown, since the ends of the CDR3 on it are uncertain; the CDR3 is the one TCRdb lists. The chain employs TRBV7-6 and TRBJ2-1; the DNA was not compared with TRBD1, the D call given in the table. Both ends counted, the CDR3 spans 17 residues. Germline CDR1 and CDR2: SGHVS and FNYEAQ. The CDR3 loop is CASSLGGTTTDGYTFGS.

This clonotype was seen many times. V is TRBV27 and J is TRBJ2-1; perhaps D is TRBD1 or TRBD2 (5 bases each). Germline assignment: CDR1 MNHEY and CDR2 SMNVEV (reference sequence). Trimming removed 6 bases at V and 5 bases at J, with 14 bases between. The CDR3 totals 14 residues. CDR3 nucleotide sequence: TGTGCCAGCAGCCGTAGGGGAGCTGACAATGAGCAGTTCTTC. Residues: CASSRRGADNEQFF.

In its sample, this clonotype was seen many times. The conserved closing phenylalanine or tryptophan is absent in this CDR3, likely reflecting a read error. No DNA is shown, since the ends of the CDR3 on it are uncertain; the CDR3 is the one TCRdb lists. The V gene is TRBV6-6, the J gene TRBJ1-1. The CDR3 totals 8 residues, both ends included. In germline, CDR1 is MNHNY, CDR2 SVGAGI (reference sequence). The CDR3 protein is CASSYSKV.